The entry below gives a single T cell receptor (beta chain) sequence along with its context. The antigen is undetermined. Here immunoSEQ multiplex PCR was the method, and the copy in TCRdb shows in-frame clones only, minus some. The data contain tens of thousands of clones, 85% to 90% of them singletons. V was cut by 5 bases and J by 5 bases, with 10 bases left in between. Germline V gene sequence: CDR1 MNHNY, CDR2 SVGAGI (reference sequence). The CDR3 consists of 13 residues. This sample was included in a study of T cells in localized non-small cell lung cancer. Study-wide points: Overall survival was longer when the density of T cells in the blood was higher. Multi-region tumor sequencing was not done, so intratumor heterogeneity could not be excluded. Adjacent uninvolved lung had the highest clonality, suggesting focused antigen responses. Appearance in adjacent lung was seen for a median around 55 of the top 100 tumor clones.

The material was peripheral blood, obtained before any cancer treatment. The origin of this receptor is a woman aged 35 to 70 with stage I lung adenocarcinoma. The rearrangement links TRBV6-6 to TRBJ1-5, with D possibly being TRBD1 (6 bases). DNA for the CDR3: TGTGCCAGCAGTGGGGGCAGGGATCAGCCCCAGCATTTT. Protein: CASSGGRDQPQHF.